These 29 T cell receptor beta chains were sequenced from one sample in a study of beta chain features in type 1 diabetes (dated by TCRdb to 2017 to 2018). Libraries were prepared through the immunoSEQ multiplex PCR assay. The entire amount of isolated RNA was reverse transcribed using the High Capacity cDNA Reverse Transcription Kit, so the sequenced TCRB transcripts were expressed ones. TCRdb holds this immuneACCESS table with in-frame rearrangements only. Some clones are missing; in checked studies, unresolved V genes explain under half, and the rest has no known cause. Present in this sample are around 320,000 clones, around 13% of which were seen just once. More than 6.5% of the sample comes from the top ten. Sequencing input: central memory CD4+ T cells from blood. These TCRs come from a man aged 25 to 40 in good health.

The CDR3 DNA follows: TGTGCCAGCAGCTTAGCAGATAATTCACCCCTCCACTTT. Translating gives CASSLADNSPLHF. V gene TRBV7-6 combines with J gene TRBJ1-6, with no clear D. The CDR3 consists of 13 residues. The germline V and J ends were trimmed by 0 bases and 5 bases, with 2 bases remaining between them. Germline V CDR1 and CDR2: SGHVS, FNYEAQ.

This clone appeared a few times. The chain has TRBV18 and TRBJ2-1; D gene ambiguous. The V gene lost 5 bases and the J gene lost 5 bases, with 10 bases spanning the gap. Germline loops: CDR1 KGHSH, CDR2 LQKENI. CDR3 size: 13 residues. Written as DNA, the CDR3 is TGTGCCAGCTCATCCCGGAAAGACAATGAGCAGTTCTTC. Amino acid sequence: CASSSRKDNEQFF.

This clone occurred many times. The chain is built from TRBV7-2 and TRBJ1-2; the match to TRBD1 covers 9 bases. The CDR3 runs 14 residues. CDR1 is SGHTA, CDR2 FQGNSA, per germline. Trimming took 2 bases from V and 6 from J; bases not matched to a gene: 4. DNA of the CDR3: TGTGCCAGCAGCTTAAGCCGGACAGGGGATGGCTACACCTTC. Encoded protein: CASSLSRTGDGYTF.

This chain uses TRBV30 with TRBJ1-2; D is undetermined. Germline values: CDR1 GTSNPN, CDR2 SVGIG (reference sequence). Trimming removed 3 bases at V and 8 bases at J, with 13 bases between. CDR3 length equals 12 residues. This chain's CDR3 is CAWSPSPRGYTF. CDR3 DNA sequence: TGTGCCTGGAGCCCGTCACCGAGGGGCTACACCTTC.

This clone was recorded a few times. V is TRBV7-2 and J is TRBJ1-2, with 7 nucleotides matching TRBD1. The CDR3 has 14 residues. The germline V gene encodes CDR1 SGHTA and CDR2 FQGNSA. J gave up 8 bases and V 4 bases, and 10 bases lay outside the gene matches. The CDR3 here is CASSSSITGVGYTF. CDR3 DNA sequence: TGTGCCAGCAGCTCCAGTATTACAGGGGTCGGCTACACCTTC. The full variable domain, rest sourced from reference TRBV7-2 and TRBJ1-2, is GAGVSQSPSNKVTEKGKDVELRCDPISGHTALYWYRQSLGQGLEFLIYFQGNSAPDKSGLPSDRFSAERTGGSVSTLTIQRTQQEDSAVYLCASSSSITGVGYTFGSGTRLTVV.

The gene calls are TRBV7-2 and TRBJ1-1; TRBD1 agrees at 10 bases. Looked up from germline, CDR1 is SGHTA and CDR2 is FQGNSA. V lost 5 bases, J lost 0 bases, and 12 bases stayed unmatched. The CDR3 runs 18 residues. The CDR3 DNA reads TGTGCCAGCAGCCTAATTTCCGGGACAGGGGTCATGAACACTGAAGCTTTCTTT. This sequence encodes CASSLISGTGVMNTEAFF.

This clone was detected a few times. J is TRBJ1-2 and V is TRBV4-3; 9 bases are a match to TRBD1. The ends lost 6 bases at V and 6 bases at J; junction bases unmatched: 8. This CDR3 has 14 amino acids. Germline V gives CDR1 LGHNA, CDR2 YSLEER. DNA of the CDR3: TGCGCCAGCAGTCCGGGACAGGGAATCAATGGCTACACCTTC. Translating gives CASSPGQGINGYTF.

This clone was counted only a few times. This rearrangement joins TRBV18 to TRBJ2-3; 7 bases line up with TRBD2. This CDR3 is 15 amino acids long. Germline CDR1 KGHSH, CDR2 LQKENI. After removal of 2 bases from V and 0 bases from J, the junction contained 2 bases not matched to a gene. The CDR3 DNA follows: TGTGCCAGCTCACCAACTAGCGCAAGCACAGATACGCAGTATTTT. Encoded protein: CASSPTSASTDTQYF.

This clone has just a few counts. This chain joins TRBV10-3 and TRBJ1-1; D remains unclear. The CDR3 runs 13 residues. Trimming removed 11 bases from V and 6 bases from J, with 19 bases in between. Per germline, CDR1 ENHRY and CDR2 SYGVKD. For the CDR3, the DNA is TGTGCCTCTAAGGCGGCCCGGGGTCCTGAAGCTTTCTTT. Amino acids: CASKAARGPEAFF.

This clone was counted a few times. The chain couples TRBV2 to TRBJ1-4, with unresolved D. V was cut by 4 bases and J by 5 bases, with 2 bases left in between. CDR1 is SNHLY, CDR2 FYNNEI, per germline. The CDR3 is made up of 11 amino acids. The chain's CDR3 is CASSANEKLFF. CDR3 nucleotides: TGTGCCAGCAGTGCAAATGAAAAACTGTTTTTT.

This clone was seen only a few times. The chain recombines TRBV7-9 with TRBJ1-1; tentatively, D is TRBD1 (5 bases). V was trimmed by 7 bases and J by 0 bases, leaving 12 bases between them. CDR1 is SEHNR, CDR2 FQNEAQ, per germline (reference sequence). The CDR3 is made up of 14 amino acids. Here the CDR3 reads CASTTGALNTEAFF. CDR3 nucleotides: TGTGCCAGCACGACCGGGGCTTTGAACACTGAAGCTTTCTTT.

This clone was observed a single time. The chain carries TRBV7-9 and TRBJ2-5, with 8 bases fitting TRBD1. The CDR3 extends over 15 amino acids. CDR1 is SEHNR, CDR2 FQNEAQ, per germline (reference sequence). Germline trimming cut 5 bases from V and 3 bases from J; bases unmatched to any gene: 8. The CDR3 here is CASSRQGAFEETQYF. CDR3 DNA: TGTGCCAGCAGCCGTCAGGGGGCGTTCGAAGAGACCCAGTACTTC.

The J gene is TRBJ2-1, the V gene TRBV19; D gene unclear. CDR1 LNHDA and CDR2 SQIVND come from the germline V gene (reference sequence). Between the trimmed V and J ends, which lost 7 bases and 4 bases, there was a span of 17 bases. The CDR3 runs 15 residues. In DNA form, the CDR3 reads TGTGCCAGTACCCCGACGGTCGGCACATACAATGAGCAGTTCTTC. It encodes CASTPTVGTYNEQFF.

This clone was observed at least ten times. This chain connects TRBV6-6 to TRBJ2-7; D assignment may be TRBD1 or TRBD2 (5 bases each). Trimming removed 6 bases from V and 0 bases from J, with 18 bases in between. The CDR3 is made up of 16 amino acids. CDR1 is MNHNY, CDR2 SVGAGI, per germline (reference sequence). The DNA of the CDR3 is TGTGCCAGCAGCGGACCCGGGACCGTAAGCTCCTACGAGCAGTACTTC. This codes for CASSGPGTVSSYEQYF.

The chain combines TRBV29-1 with TRBJ2-6; D unresolved. The length of the CDR3 is 13 residues. CDR1 is SQVTM, CDR2 ANQGSEA, per germline. Trimming removed 3 bases from V and 2 bases from J, with 5 bases in between. The CDR3 nucleotides are TGCAGCGTTGAGGGCCCTGGGGCCAACGTCCTGACTTTC. Residues: CSVEGPGANVLTF.

Only a few counts were recorded for this clone. V and J are TRBV5-1 and TRBJ1-4, with 9 bases that match TRBD1. Germline CDR1 is SGHRS and CDR2 is YFSETQ. The CDR3 contains 16 residues. V lost 4 bases, J lost 7 bases, and 11 bases stayed unmatched. The CDR3 sequence is CASSLQPGQGGEKLFF. CDR3 nucleotides: TGCGCCAGCAGCCTCCAGCCGGGACAGGGCGGTGAAAAACTGTTTTTT. The whole variable domain, filled in from reference TRBV5-1 and TRBJ1-4, reads KAGVTQTPRYLIKTRGQQVTLSCSPISGHRSVSWYQQTPGQGLQFLFEYFSETQRNKGNFPGRFSGRQFSNSRSEMNVSTLELGDSALYLCASSLQPGQGGEKLFFGSGTQLSVL.

The rearrangement links TRBV5-8 to TRBJ2-5, with TRBD2 identical over 9 bases. The CDR3 loop spans 16 amino acids. The germline V gene has CDR1 SGHTS and CDR2 YDEGEE. The V segment lost 0 bases and the J segment 3 bases; nucleotides outside the gene matches: 6. The CDR3 DNA follows: TGTGCCAGCAGCTTGGCTCGCTTAGCGGGGGAAGAGACCCAGTACTTC. Translating gives CASSLARLAGEETQYF.

This clone was seen at least ten times. The rearrangement links TRBV28 to TRBJ2-7; 9 positions agree with TRBD1. V dropped 6 bases and J dropped 3; count of bases not matched to a gene: 6. CDR1 MDHEN and CDR2 SYDVKM come from the germline V gene. The CDR3 runs 14 residues. This CDR3 reads CASRGTGQGYEQYF. The CDR3 DNA reads as TGTGCCAGCAGGGGGACGGGACAGGGCTACGAGCAGTACTTC.

The chain links TRBV5-6 to TRBJ2-7; D gene ambiguous. The CDR3 spans 14 residues. Germline CDR1 SGHDT, CDR2 YYEEEE. V was clipped by 5 bases and J by 3 bases, with 15 bases between them. The CDR3 coding sequence is TGTGCCAGCAGTCAACGGCCCTTAGTCTACGAGCAGTACTTC. This codes for CASSQRPLVYEQYF.

Regarding this clone: The same CDR3 can be traced to other DNA sequences in this sample. J is TRBJ1-1 and V is TRBV6-6; 7 bases align to TRBD1. Germline CDR1 MNHNY, CDR2 SVGAGI (reference sequence). The CDR3 totals 14 residues. The V gene end was trimmed by 5 bases and the J gene end by 1 base; junction bases not matched to a gene: 4. This CDR3 is CASSRTGWNTEAFF. CDR3 DNA: TGTGCCAGCAGTCGGACAGGTTGGAACACTGAAGCTTTCTTT.

The chain employs TRBV7-9 and TRBJ1-1; D not certain. This CDR3 contains 14 residues. V was shortened by 5 bases and J by 3 bases, with 13 bases between the two germline ends. Per the germline V gene, CDR1 is SEHNR and CDR2 is FQNEAQ (reference sequence). The CDR3 bases are TGTGCCAGCAGCCCCCTAGTGGGGTACACTGAAGCTTTCTTT. It translates to CASSPLVGYTEAFF. Based on the CDR3 plus reference TRBV7-9 and TRBJ1-1, the full variable domain is DTGVSQNPRHKITKRGQNVTFRCDPISEHNRLYWYRQTLGQGPEFLTYFQNEAQLEKSRLLSDRFSAERPKGSFSTLEIQRTEQGDSAMYLCASSPLVGYTEAFFGQGTRLTVV.

This clone showed up just a few times. J is TRBJ1-2 and V is TRBV5-1, with a possible D match to TRBD1 (5 bases). Germline V lookup: CDR1 SGHRS, CDR2 YFSETQ. The V gene lost 4 bases and the J gene lost 8 bases, with 12 bases spanning the gap. The CDR3 consists of 12 residues. The CDR3 DNA follows: TGCGCCAGCAGCAGGGACCTGGGGGGCTACACCTTC. This codes for CASSRDLGGYTF.

Notes on this clone: In the same sample, other DNA sequences code for this CDR3. The genes are TRBV11-2 and TRBJ1-3; 7 nucleotides line up with TRBD1. Germline CDR1 SGHAT, CDR2 FQNNGV. The CDR3 is 16 amino acids. V lost 1 base and J lost 0; bases outside the gene matches: 3. CDR3 bases: TGTGCCAGCAGCTTAGGGACAGGAGGCTCTGGAAACACCATATATTTT. Protein sequence: CASSLGTGGSGNTIYF.

The chain recombines TRBV6-5 with TRBJ1-3; D is ambiguous. The ends were cut back, 6 bases at V and 0 bases at J, with 9 bases in the middle. Germline values: CDR1 MNHEY, CDR2 SVGAGI. The CDR3 length is 14 residues. CDR3 nucleotide sequence: TGTGCCAGCAGCCCCCAAATCTCTGGAAACACCATATATTTT. Protein: CASSPQISGNTIYF.

This clone was detected many times. The sample holds other DNA sequences that translate to the same CDR3. The CDR3 nucleotides are TGTGCCAGCAGTTTACTAGGGACTAGCGGCTACAATGAGCAGTTCTTC. It specifies CASSLLGTSGYNEQFF. The V gene is TRBV28, the J gene TRBJ2-1, with 11 bases identical to TRBD2. Trimming at V came to 2 bases and at J to 3 bases, leaving 3 bases not matched to a gene. Germline CDR1 and CDR2: MDHEN and SYDVKM. The CDR3 extends over 16 amino acids.

The chain uses TRBV11-3 and TRBJ1-2; 8 nucleotides line up with TRBD1. CDR1 is SGHNT and CDR2 is YENEEA in the germline V gene. J was trimmed by 4 bases and V by 6 bases; bases with no gene match: 7. This CDR3 spans 14 amino acids. CDR3 coding DNA: TGTGCCAGCAGTCAAGTAGGACAGGGCTATGGCTACACCTTC. As protein: CASSQVGQGYGYTF. The variable domain in full, completed from reference TRBV11-3 and TRBJ1-2, reads EAGVVQSPRYKIIEKKQPVAFWCNPISGHNTLYWYLQNLGQGPELLIRYENEEAVDDSQLPKDRFSAERLKGVDSTLKIQPAELGDSAVYLCASSQVGQGYGYTFGSGTRLTVV.

This clone has a handful of counts. The chain carries TRBV6-5 and TRBJ1-1; no definite D call. Germline CDR1 MNHEY, CDR2 SVGAGI. Trimming pared 6 bases from V and 9 bases from J, leaving 11 bases between. The CDR3 runs to 11 residues. The CDR3 coding sequence is TGTGCCAGCAGCTCCAGGAGACAAGCTTTCTTT. Protein product: CASSSRRQAFF.

The V gene is TRBV7-2, the J gene TRBJ2-1; 8 bases align to TRBD2. The CDR3 sequence is 16 residues long. Germline V lookup: CDR1 SGHTA, CDR2 FQGNSA. V was pared by 1 base and J by 0 bases, with 2 bases of the junction left unmatched. The CDR3 loop reads CASSLVGLGSYNEQFF. The CDR3 nucleotides are TGTGCCAGCAGCTTAGTGGGACTAGGCTCCTACAATGAGCAGTTCTTC.

The rearrangement links TRBV7-2 to TRBJ2-2, with 10 bases fitting TRBD2. V was pared by 0 bases and J by 6 bases, with 10 bases of the junction left unmatched. This CDR3 spans 18 amino acids. Per the germline V gene, CDR1 is SGHTA and CDR2 is FQGNSA. The CDR3 here is CASSLASSGRIWAGELFF. The CDR3 nucleotides read TGTGCCAGCAGCTTAGCATCTAGCGGGAGAATCTGGGCCGGGGAGCTGTTTTTT.